The T cell receptor (beta chain) described here comes from a study of CD8 T cells in acute hepatitis C reinfection. Time point in this sample: at least 347 days after estimated infection, following spontaneous clearance. Hepatitis C virus-specific T cells were sequenced directly ex vivo without in vitro expansion. CDR3 length equals 14 residues. J gave up 6 bases and V 2 bases, and 5 bases lay outside the gene matches. Germline V gives CDR1 MDHEN, CDR2 SYDVKM. Profiled with immunoSEQ multiplex PCR; TCRdb holds only in-frame clones, not every one. The sample consists of 2,000 to 3,000 clones, 65% to 70% of them appearing once. Overall study results and limits: TRBV04 and TRBV06 were preferentially used in all groups, not explained by naive pool overrepresentation. NS3-1073 specific repertoires were highly diverse across all groups.

The specimen comprised HCV NS3-1073 tetramer-sorted CD8+ T cells from PBMCs, sampled at follow-up. The V gene is TRBV28, the J gene TRBJ1-1; 8 positions match TRBD1. This receptor was obtained from a man aged 35-49 years who spontaneously cleared hepatitis C infection. The CDR3 region is CASSLTGGGSEAFF. As DNA, the CDR3 is TGTGCCAGCAGTTTAACAGGGGGAGGATCTGAAGCTTTCTTT.